This TCR beta chain was found in a study of T-cell memory formation after mild COVID-19. Study-level findings and limits: Day 15 to 85 contracting clones showed balanced CD4/CD8; later expanders leaned CD4+. Pre-infection memory carried some responding clones, suggesting that cross-reactive memory joined.

Trimming took off 5 bases at V and 3 bases at J, with 10 bases between the two ends. Germline V gives CDR1 SQVTM, CDR2 ANQGSEA. The CDR3 runs to 12 residues. TCRdb ran MiXCR on the 5' RACE reads and lists one entry per CDR3 protein. The sample has 300,000 to 400,000 distinct CDR3 sequences; about a sixth are singletons. To note about this clonotype: Its antigen is still unknown.

Specimen: PBMCs or a T cell subset sorted from them (not recorded which). The source is a young man who had mild COVID-19 (a few samples of this study predate the infection). Cell type and time point are not known. The chain is built from TRBV29-1 and TRBJ1-1; maybe TRBD1 (6 bases). CDR3 loop: CSVRGGHTEAFF. CDR3 sequence (DNA): TGCAGCGTTCGTGGGGGGCACACTGAAGCTTTCTTT. Supplemented by reference TRBV29-1 and TRBJ1-1, the full variable domain reads SAVISQKPSRDICQRGTSLTIQCQVDSQVTMMFWYRQQPGQSLTLIATANQGSEATYESGFVIDKFPISRPNLTFSTLTVSNMSPEDSSIYLCSVRGGHTEAFFGQGTRLTVV.